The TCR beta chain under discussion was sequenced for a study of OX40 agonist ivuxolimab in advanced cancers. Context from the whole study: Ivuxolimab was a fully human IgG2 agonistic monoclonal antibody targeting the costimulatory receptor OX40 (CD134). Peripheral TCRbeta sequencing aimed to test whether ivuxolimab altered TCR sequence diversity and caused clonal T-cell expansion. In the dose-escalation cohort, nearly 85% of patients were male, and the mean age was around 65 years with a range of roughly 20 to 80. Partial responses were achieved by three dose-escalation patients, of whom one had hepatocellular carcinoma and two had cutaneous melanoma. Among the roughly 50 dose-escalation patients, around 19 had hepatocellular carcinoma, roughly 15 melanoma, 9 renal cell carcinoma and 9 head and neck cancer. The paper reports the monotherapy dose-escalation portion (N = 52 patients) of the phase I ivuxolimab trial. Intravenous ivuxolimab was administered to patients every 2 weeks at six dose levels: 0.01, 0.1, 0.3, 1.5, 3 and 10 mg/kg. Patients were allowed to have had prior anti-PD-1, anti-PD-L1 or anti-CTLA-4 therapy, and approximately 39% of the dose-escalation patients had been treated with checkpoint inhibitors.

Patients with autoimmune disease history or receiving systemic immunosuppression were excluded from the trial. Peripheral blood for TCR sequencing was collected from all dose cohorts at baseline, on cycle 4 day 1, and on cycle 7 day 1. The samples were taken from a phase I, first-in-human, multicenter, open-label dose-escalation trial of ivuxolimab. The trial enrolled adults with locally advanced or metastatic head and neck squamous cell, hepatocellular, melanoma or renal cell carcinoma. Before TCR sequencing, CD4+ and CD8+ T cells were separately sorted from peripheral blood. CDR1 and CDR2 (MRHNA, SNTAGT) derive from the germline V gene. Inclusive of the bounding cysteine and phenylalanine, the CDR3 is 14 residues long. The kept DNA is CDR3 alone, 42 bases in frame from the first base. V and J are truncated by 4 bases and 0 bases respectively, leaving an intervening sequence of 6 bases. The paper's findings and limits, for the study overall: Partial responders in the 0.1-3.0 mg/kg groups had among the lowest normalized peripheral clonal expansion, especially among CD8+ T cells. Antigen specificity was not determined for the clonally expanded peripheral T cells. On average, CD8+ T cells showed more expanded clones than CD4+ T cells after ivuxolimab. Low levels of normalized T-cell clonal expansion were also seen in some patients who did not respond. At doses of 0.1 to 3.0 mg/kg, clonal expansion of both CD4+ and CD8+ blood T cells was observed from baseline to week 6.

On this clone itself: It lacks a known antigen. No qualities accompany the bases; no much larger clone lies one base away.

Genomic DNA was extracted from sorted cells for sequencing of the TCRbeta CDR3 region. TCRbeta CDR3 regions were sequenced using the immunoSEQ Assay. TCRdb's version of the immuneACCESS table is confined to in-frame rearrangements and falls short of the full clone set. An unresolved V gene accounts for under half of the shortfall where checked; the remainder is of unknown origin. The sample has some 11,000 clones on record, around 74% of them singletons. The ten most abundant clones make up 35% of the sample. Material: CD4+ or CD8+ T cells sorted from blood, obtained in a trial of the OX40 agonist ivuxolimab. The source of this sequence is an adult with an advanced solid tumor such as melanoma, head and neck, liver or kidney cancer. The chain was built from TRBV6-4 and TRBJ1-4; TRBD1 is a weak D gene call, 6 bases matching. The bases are TGTGCCAGCAGTGCAGGGGCAACTAATGAAAAACTGTTTTTT. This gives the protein CASSAGATNEKLFF.